This TCR beta chain was obtained from a study of blood T cell repertoires in COVID-19. Study information: Sample material is recorded as cDNA or gDNA derived from T cells, B-cell-depleted T cells, or PBMCs.

The CDR3 is made up of 15 amino acids. The V gene lost 2 bases and the J gene lost 0 bases, with 9 bases spanning the gap. The germline CDR1 and CDR2 sequences are LGHDT and YNNKEL (reference sequence). As processed by the authors: Reference gene primers were amplified, and this amplification served to estimate nucleated cell counts. Some clones are missing from TCRdb's copy, which holds only in-frame ones; the method was immunoSEQ multiplex PCR. The DNA was the basis for D and trimming; V, J and clone size are from that table. Of tens of thousands of clones in the sample, approximately 82% were seen once.

This TCR came from a woman of 80 years or more with acute or convalescent COVID-19. This chain links TRBV3-1 (or the pseudogene TRBV3-2) with TRBJ2-3; a weak D match, TRBD2 (5 bases). Source material: peripheral blood. The CDR3 reads CASSQPGSSTDTQYF. The CDR3 DNA reads as TGTGCCAGCAGCCAACCGGGGTCTAGCACAGATACGCAGTATTTT.